This TCR beta chain is drawn from a study of Graves' ophthalmopathy and Graves' hyperthyroidism. As the template, RNA transcripts were used to amplify TCR beta CDR3 regions. An initial RT-PCR round employing HTBI primers preceded a second-round multiplex PCR. TCRdb re-analysed the multiplex PCR reads in MiXCR, keeping a single row per CDR3 protein. This table has about 1.2 million distinct CDR3 sequences, roughly 35% appearing once. Unmatched junction bases numbered 3, after V lost 6 bases and J lost 2 bases. This CDR3 region has 14 residues. This clonotype has a count of ten or more. The TCR sequence derives from an adult man with Graves' hyperthyroidism. The specimen sequenced was peripheral blood or thyroid tissue (not recorded which). The V call is TRBV12-3 or TRBV12-4, the J call TRBJ1-5; 8 bases are a match to TRBD1. CDR3 sequence: CASRPGQGNQPQHF. The CDR3 coding sequence is TGTGCCAGCAGACCGGGACAGGGCAATCAGCCCCAGCATTTT.